These T cell receptor beta chains were read from a single sample in a study of cytomegalovirus exposure and HLA in healthy donors. The repertoire was sequenced with immunoSEQ multiplex PCR; TCRdb's copy has only in-frame clones and lacks some. Of approximately 290,000 clones listed, about 80% are singletons. The sample comprised PBMCs. Source of these receptors: a girl aged 2 to 9 in good health and CMV-seronegative. CDR3s include the opening cysteine and the closing phenylalanine or tryptophan. The D gene is left open where the match is weak.

d_gene: TRBD1
v_gene: TRBV6-1
CDR3aa: CASRKGAWGTEAFF

d_gene: TRBD1
v_gene: TRBV19
CDR3aa: CASSITFGQENTYEQYF

d_gene: TRBD1
v_gene: TRBV9
CDR3aa: CASSADRVRKNTGELFF

d_gene: .
v_gene: TRBV5-1
CDR3aa: CASSLGFSGTITYEQYF

d_gene: .
v_gene: TRBV5-5
CDR3aa: CASSSDSFNGFGANVLTF

d_gene: .
v_gene: TRBV28
CDR3aa: CASGLAEQFF

d_gene: TRBD2
v_gene: TRBV28
CDR3aa: CASSSIGGGALGEQFF

d_gene: .
v_gene: TRBV5-6
CDR3aa: CASSPSRVLGTGELFF

d_gene: .
v_gene: TRBV19
CDR3aa: CASSIGSSFYEQYF

d_gene: .
v_gene: TRBV5-1
CDR3aa: CASTPVGGRNEQFF

d_gene: .
v_gene: TRBV28
CDR3aa: CASSPWGVQTYGYTF

d_gene: .
v_gene: TRBV29-1
CDR3aa: CSVEAGYHPYEQYF

d_gene: .
v_gene: TRBV6-5
CDR3aa: CASSYGQPPETQYF

d_gene: .
v_gene: TRBV10-3
CDR3aa: CAISESRAGLKAQPQHF

d_gene: .
v_gene: TRBV6-1
CDR3aa: CASSDFWGANYGYTF

d_gene: TRBD2
v_gene: TRBV4-1
CDR3aa: CASSQELTSGAQSHF

d_gene: TRBD1
v_gene: TRBV19
CDR3aa: CASRDGTGGRRGHQPQHF

d_gene: .
v_gene: TRBV28
CDR3aa: CVTETMYEQYF

d_gene: TRBD1
v_gene: TRBV28
CDR3aa: CASSLGAGGLTEAFF

d_gene: .
v_gene: TRBV30
CDR3aa: CAWGIPPGALADTQYF

d_gene: .
v_gene: TRBV4-2
CDR3aa: CASSQVWREANYGYTF

d_gene: .
v_gene: TRBV13
CDR3aa: CASSLGQYTDTQYF

d_gene: TRBD1
v_gene: TRBV5-1
CDR3aa: CASSLAGGSGELFF

d_gene: .
v_gene: TRBV6-5
CDR3aa: CASTRGTNTEAFF

d_gene: TRBD2
v_gene: TRBV6-5
CDR3aa: CASAPQRGDSYEQYF

d_gene: .
v_gene: TRBV5-1
CDR3aa: CASFRRRASYNEQFF

d_gene: TRBD2
v_gene: TRBV25-1
CDR3aa: CASSVRGGDETQYF

d_gene: .
v_gene: TRBV29-1
CDR3aa: CSVLVSYEQYF

d_gene: TRBD1
v_gene: TRBV4-1
CDR3aa: CASSQRQGVLSGNTIYF

d_gene: TRBD2
v_gene: TRBV29-1
CDR3aa: CSGTGTTTYEQYF

d_gene: .
v_gene: TRBV7-6
CDR3aa: CASSLGHTGAGANVLTF

d_gene: TRBD2
v_gene: TRBV10-3
CDR3aa: CAISDHSGGSYNEQFF

d_gene: TRBD2
v_gene: TRBV4-2
CDR3aa: CASSQGTSGGQNTGELFF

d_gene: .
v_gene: TRBV6-1
CDR3aa: CASSGSAGEVGANVLTF

d_gene: .
v_gene: TRBV9
CDR3aa: CASSVAGQPYEQYF

d_gene: .
v_gene: TRBV19
CDR3aa: CASSRGNEQFF

d_gene: TRBD1
v_gene: TRBV5-1
CDR3aa: CASSLASGTGGFETQYF

d_gene: .
v_gene: TRBV2
CDR3aa: CASSHPSTAVYTGELFF

d_gene: .
v_gene: TRBV7-8
CDR3aa: CASSLRAKALRYTDNEQFF

d_gene: TRBD1
v_gene: TRBV7-7
CDR3aa: CASSPGTGAYEQYF